These 3 T cell receptor beta chains originate from one sample sequenced in a study of prognosis after radiotherapy for stage I lung cancer. Using two-round multiplex PCR, the authors amplified TCR beta CDR3 from genomic DNA. Each TRBV and TRBJ gene had its own primer in the first PCR round. Using its own MiXCR run on the multiplex PCR reads, TCRdb lists one record per CDR3 protein. The sample records around 19,000 distinct CDR3 sequences, about 44% being singletons. The sequencing used PBMCs, collected before or after stereotactic body radiation therapy (not recorded which). These receptors came from a donor older than 45 with non-small cell lung cancer.

V is TRBV19 and J is TRBJ2-3; 8 nucleotides align to TRBD1. CDR1 and CDR2 from the germline V gene are LNHDA and SQIVND (reference sequence). V trimming: 5 bases; J trimming: 5 bases; junction bases outside the gene matches: 15. CDR3 size: 17 residues. Here the CDR3 reads CASSSRDRGLVLDTQYF. The DNA of the CDR3 is TGTGCCAGTAGTTCCCGCGACAGGGGTCTTGTTTTAGATACGCAGTATTTT.

This clonotype has at least ten counts. The chain has TRBV5-1 and TRBJ2-7; 9 nucleotides match TRBD1. CDR1 SGHRS and CDR2 YFSETQ come from the germline V gene. V gave up 4 bases and J gave up 5 bases; unmatched junction bases: 7. The CDR3 contains 14 residues. The CDR3 nucleotides are TGCGCCAGCAGCCCGGCCGGACAGGGGAACGAGCAGTACTTC. The encoded protein is CASSPAGQGNEQYF.

For this clonotype: An end of the junction differs from the germline gene, which may be a read error. The chain is built from TRBV5-1 and TRBJ2-1, with TRBD2 matching 8 bases. Germline assignment: CDR1 SGHRS and CDR2 YFSETQ. The CDR3 consists of 14 residues. The CDR3 nucleotides read TGCGCCAGCAGTACGGGAGGGCCCAGGACCTTTCAGCTCTTC. This encodes CASSTGGPRTFQLF.